Listed below are T cell receptor beta chains from one sample, sequenced in a study of blood T cell repertoires in COVID-19. Using immunoSEQ multiplex PCR, the repertoire was profiled, and TCRdb retains in-frame clones only, with some absent. The sample lists some 200,000 clones, approximately 85% occurring once. The source material was peripheral blood. These TCRs come from a woman between 70 and 85 years old with COVID-19, enrolled during active disease. The CDR3 runs from the conserved cysteine through the conserved F or W. The D gene is left open where the match is weak. Size is stated for part of the rows, as once, few or many counts, or as a class when the clone is expanded.

TRBD2 TRBJ2-7 NA TRBV6-2/TRBV6-3 TGTGCCAGCAGTTACTCATCCCTAGCGGGCCACGAGCAGTACTTC CASSYSSLAGHEQYF
TRBD1 TRBJ1-1 NA TRBV10-1 TGCGCCAGCAGCGCTCGACAGGGACAAGAAGCTTTCTTT CASSARQGQEAFF
TRBD2 TRBJ2-7 NA TRBV29-1 TGCAGCGTTGATAAGGGGACTAGCAGTTACGAGCAGTACTTC CSVDKGTSSYEQYF
NA TRBJ2-1 once TRBV7-9 TGTGCCAGCAGCTTAGATGCAGGGATCTACAATGAGCAGTTCTTC CASSLDAGIYNEQFF
NA TRBJ1-1 NA TRBV30 TGTGCCTGGAGTGTCTCGGGTCCGAACACTGAAGCTTTCTTT CAWSVSGPNTEAFF
TRBD1 TRBJ1-5 NA TRBV5-1 TGCGCCAGCAGCTTACAGGGGGCCGGCAATCAGCCCCAGCATTTT CASSLQGAGNQPQHF
TRBD1 TRBJ1-2 NA TRBV24-1 TGTGCCACCAGTGCCAGGACAGGGGGCGGCTACACCTTC CATSARTGGGYTF
NA TRBJ1-2 NA TRBV15 TGTGCCACCAGCAGAGATCTAAGGGAGTGGGGTTATGGCTACACCTTC CATSRDLREWGYGYTF
NA TRBJ2-7 NA TRBV6-5 TGTGCCAGCACCCCAAGTAGGGGGATCTCCTACGAGCAGTACTTC CASTPSRGISYEQYF
TRBD1 TRBJ1-6 once TRBV7-2 TGTGCCAGCAGCTTAGGACCCCCGGGACAGATAGACTCACCCCTCCACTTT CASSLGPPGQIDSPLHF
NA TRBJ1-3 NA TRBV5-4 TGTGCCAGCAGCTTGGCGGGGGGGCGTTTGGGAAACACCATATATTTT CASSLAGGRLGNTIYF